The clone carrying this TCR beta chain occurred many times. Its antigen remains unknown. TCRdb re-analysed the reads in MiXCR, keeping a single row per CDR3 protein. The data show roughly 250,000 distinct CDR3 sequences, roughly an eighth seen once. The CDR3 totals 14 residues. V dropped 4 bases and J dropped 3 bases, with 9 bases sitting between them. From germline, CDR1 is SGHTA and CDR2 FQGNSA. The sample originates from a study of T cell repertoires in cytomegalovirus infection. Study-wide results and caveats: The cumulative frequency of public TCR beta families identified carriers of CMV plus the relevant HLA. Dominant in the ex vivo response were TCR beta clonotypes restricted by HLA-C and specific for CMV.

Input material: PBMCs. The chain combines TRBV7-2 with TRBJ1-4; TRBD1 might be the D (5 bases). The TCR comes from a human donor in good health (CMV status not recorded). Some clones in this sample may be carry-over from other donors' samples. CDR3: CASSSGISNEKLFF. The CDR3 DNA sequence: TGTGCCAGCAGCTCAGGGATTTCTAATGAAAAACTGTTTTTT. Supplemented by reference TRBV7-2 and TRBJ1-4, the full variable domain reads GAGVSQSPSNKVTEKGKDVELRCDPISGHTALYWYRQSLGQGLEFLIYFQGNSAPDKSGLPSDRFSAERTGGSVSTLTIQRTQQEDSAVYLCASSSGISNEKLFFGSGTQLSVL.